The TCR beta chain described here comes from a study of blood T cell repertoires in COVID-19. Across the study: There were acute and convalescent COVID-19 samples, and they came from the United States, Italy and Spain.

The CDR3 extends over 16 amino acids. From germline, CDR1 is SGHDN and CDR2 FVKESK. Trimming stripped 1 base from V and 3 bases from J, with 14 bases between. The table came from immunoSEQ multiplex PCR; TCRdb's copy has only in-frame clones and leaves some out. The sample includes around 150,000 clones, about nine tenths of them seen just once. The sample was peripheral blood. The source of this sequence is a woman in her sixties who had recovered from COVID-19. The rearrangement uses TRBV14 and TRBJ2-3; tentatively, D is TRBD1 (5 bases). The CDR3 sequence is CASSQGFRGRTDTQYF. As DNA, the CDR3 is TGTGCCAGCAGCCAAGGGTTTAGGGGCAGGACAGATACGCAGTATTTT.